Listed here are 28 T cell receptor beta chains from one sample, sequenced in a study of vaccination and CD4 T cells after COVID-19. The treatment is: roughly 10-day PBMC culture with coronavirus spike peptide pools or control peptides (ViraFEST assay). Sequencing of cultured CD4+ T cell DNA used the Oncomine TCR Beta short-read assay. MiXCR, run by TCRdb on the PCR reads, gives a single entry per CDR3 protein. The table lists roughly 18,000 distinct CDR3 sequences, around 56% of them singletons. Their antigens remain unidentified. The specimen sequenced was CD4+ T cells from blood, cultured in vitro. The receptors were sampled from a human donor who had recovered from COVID-19.

CDR3 loop: CASSSGQGRSHTIYF. The CDR3 DNA reads TGTGCCAGCAGTTCGGGACAGGGAAGGAGTCACACCATATATTTT. The chain uses TRBV27 and TRBJ1-3, with 9 bases identical to TRBD1. This CDR3 spans 15 amino acids. V lost 4 bases to trimming and J lost 8 bases; unmatched junction nucleotides: 9. Germline CDR1 MNHEY, CDR2 SMNVEV (reference sequence).

The chain carries TRBV7-9 and TRBJ2-5, with D possibly TRBD1 on 6 matching bases. CDR3 size: 17 residues. V lost 6 bases and J 5 bases, leaving 25 bases between the germline ends. Germline V gene data show CDR1 as SEHNR and CDR2 as FQNEAQ (reference sequence). The chain's CDR3 is CASSPSASTGHGETQYF. The CDR3 region has the DNA TGTGCCAGCAGTCCATCTGCGTCGACAGGCCATGGGGAGACCCAGTACTTC. Variable domain in full (rest from reference TRBV7-9 and TRBJ2-5): DTGVSQNPRHKITKRGQNVTFRCDPISEHNRLYWYRQTLGQGPEFLTYFQNEAQLEKSRLLSDRFSAERPKGSFSTLEIQRTEQGDSAMYLCASSPSASTGHGETQYFGPGTRLLVL.

The V gene is TRBV29-1, the J gene TRBJ2-5; 9 bases align to TRBD1. V gave up 2 bases and J gave up 4 bases; unmatched junction bases: 5. Germline values: CDR1 SQVTM, CDR2 ANQGSEA. This CDR3 contains 14 residues. The CDR3 DNA follows: TGCAGCGTTGAACCCCAACAGGGGGCAGAGACCCAGTACTTC. Protein product: CSVEPQQGAETQYF.

This clonotype showed up just a few times. The rearrangement uses TRBV7-9 and TRBJ1-1; possibly TRBD1 for D (5 bases). CDR1 SEHNR and CDR2 FQNEAQ come from the germline V gene (reference sequence). The CDR3 has 13 residues. Trimming cost V 2 bases and J 5 bases, with 9 bases left between them. This chain's CDR3 is CASSLQGGTEAFF. CDR3 nucleotide sequence: TGTGCCAGCAGCTTACAGGGAGGGACTGAAGCTTTCTTT.

This clonotype was seen a few times. The V call is TRBV21-1, the J call TRBJ2-5. TRBV21-1 is marked as a pseudogene. The CDR3 is made up of 15 amino acids. Here the CDR3 DNA reads TGTGCCAGCAGCAAAGGCCGGACGGTTCAAGAGACCCAGTACTTC. Amino acid sequence: CASSKGRTVQETQYF.

This clonotype turned up a few times. The rearrangement joins TRBV11-3 to TRBJ1-2, with D perhaps matching TRBD1 (5 bases). Germline-derived CDR1 and CDR2 are SGHNT and YENEEA. Trimming took off 5 bases at V and 1 base at J, with 14 bases between the two ends. The CDR3 covers 15 residues. CDR3 sequence: CASSPEGPVNYGYTF. CDR3 bases: TGTGCCAGCAGCCCTGAGGGACCGGTTAACTATGGCTACACCTTC.

The chain joins TRBV27 to TRBJ1-1, with D maybe TRBD1 (5 bases). The CDR3 runs to 13 residues. Germline loops: CDR1 MNHEY, CDR2 SMNVEV (reference sequence). V shed 2 bases and J shed 1 base, with 5 bases lying between them. The CDR3 spells CASSLQGNTEAFF. The CDR3 DNA reads TGTGCCAGCAGTTTACAGGGGAACACTGAAGCTTTCTTT.

V and J are TRBV7-3 and TRBJ2-3; D may be TRBD2 (6 bases). V gave up 3 bases and J gave up 0 bases, with 10 bases separating them. The germline V gene has CDR1 SGHTA and CDR2 FQGTGA. The CDR3 is 15 amino acids. DNA of the CDR3: TGTGCCAGCAGCTTGTGGAGCGGGAGCACAGATACGCAGTATTTT. Amino acid sequence: CASSLWSGSTDTQYF.

The rearrangement links TRBV7-9 to TRBJ2-1, with 9 bases lining up with TRBD1. The CDR3 spans 17 residues. The V gene end was trimmed by 3 bases and the J gene end by 5 bases; junction bases not matched to a gene: 11. Germline V gene sequence: CDR1 SEHNR, CDR2 FQNEAQ (reference sequence). The CDR3: CASSFLWTGAVNNEQFF. The CDR3 coding sequence is TGTGCCAGCAGCTTCCTCTGGACAGGGGCCGTTAACAATGAGCAGTTCTTC.

CDR3 sequence (DNA): TGCAGCATACTAGGCTCGGGGGATACGCAGTATTTT. Translation: CSILGSGDTQYF. The chain has TRBV20-1 and TRBJ2-3; D may be TRBD2 (5 bases). The CDR3 covers 12 residues. Germline CDR1 DFQATT, CDR2 SNEGSKA (reference sequence).

The J gene is TRBJ2-3, the V gene TRBV7-3; D remains ambiguous. CDR3 length: 14 amino acids. Trimming left V 1 base short and J 2 bases short, with 7 bases between. Germline values: CDR1 SGHTA, CDR2 FQGTGA. CDR3 sequence reads: CASSLRTITDTQYF. CDR3 nucleotide sequence: TGTGCCAGCAGCTTAAGGACGATCACAGATACGCAGTATTTT.

The chain uses TRBV30 and TRBJ1-5, with D tentatively TRBD1 (5 bases). Per the germline V gene, CDR1 is GTSNPN and CDR2 is SVGIG (reference sequence). The CDR3 is made up of 12 amino acids. Trimming removed 5 bases at V and 7 bases at J, with 12 bases between. The CDR3 region has the DNA TGTGCCTGGGGGCTTCAGGGCCAGCCCCAGCATTTT. Translating gives CAWGLQGQPQHF.

This chain connects TRBV11-1 to TRBJ1-2, with D unclear. The germline gives CDR1 SGHAT, CDR2 FQDESV (reference sequence). Trimming stripped 1 base from V and 3 bases from J, with 6 bases between. The CDR3 is 13 residues long. The CDR3 DNA is TGTGCCAGCAGCTTAGGGACGGACTATGGCTACACCTTC. As protein: CASSLGTDYGYTF.

The rearrangement links TRBV7-9 to TRBJ2-1, with D unclear. With 7 bases removed from V and 8 bases from J, the gap between germline ends came to 9 bases. Germline-derived CDR1 and CDR2 are SEHNR and FQNEAQ (reference sequence). This CDR3 spans 11 amino acids. The CDR3 DNA reads TGTGCCAGCAACGAGATCGATGAGCAGTTCTTC. It yields the protein CASNEIDEQFF.

The rearrangement uses TRBV20-1 and TRBJ2-3; D ambiguous. The CDR3 consists of 12 residues. Germline assignment: CDR1 DFQATT and CDR2 SNEGSKA (reference sequence). V was cut by 3 bases and J by 4 bases, with 8 bases left in between. The chain's CDR3 is CSASRQPDTQYF. As DNA, the CDR3 is TGCAGTGCTAGTCGCCAGCCAGATACGCAGTATTTT.

This clonotype was counted only a few times. This chain joins TRBV6-1 and TRBJ1-3, with D possibly matching TRBD1 (6 bases). Germline V gives CDR1 MNHNS, CDR2 SASEGT. This CDR3 comprises 14 residues. V was trimmed by 8 bases and J by 3 bases, leaving 14 bases between them. The CDR3 region has the DNA TGTGCCAGCCGGACAGAGCAAGGTGGAAACACCATATATTTT. Translated, it gives CASRTEQGGNTIYF.

The sample holds a few counts of this clonotype. This chain joins TRBV7-2 and TRBJ1-4, with 8 bases identical to TRBD1. The V and J ends lost 5 bases and 15 bases, in that order; junction bases with no gene match: 17. Looked up from germline, CDR1 is SGHTA and CDR2 is FQGNSA. The CDR3 contains 15 residues. The CDR3 sequence: CASSESAGGAPEVFF. The CDR3 DNA sequence: TGTGCCAGCAGCGAGAGTGCAGGGGGCGCCCCGGAGGTGTTTTTT.

This clonotype was counted between two and nine times. V and J are TRBV20-1 and TRBJ1-2, with TRBD1 as a possible D gene (6 bases). The CDR3 spans 13 residues. CDR1 and CDR2 (germline): DFQATT, SNEGSKA (reference sequence). V was cut by 3 bases and J by 4 bases, with 12 bases left in between. CDR3 nucleotides: TGCAGTGCTAGTTCAGGGGAGAGCTATGGCTACACCTTC. Translated, it gives CSASSGESYGYTF.

This clonotype occurred a few times. The chain links TRBV6-2 or TRBV6-3 to TRBJ2-2; D uncertain. There are 16 residues in the CDR3. Trimming cost V 8 bases and J 2 bases, with 18 bases left between them. The germline gives CDR1 MNHEY, CDR2 SVGEGT. The DNA of the CDR3 is TGTGCCAGCGGGTTGTACCGGCCGCTCAACACCGGGGAGCTGTTTTTT. Its protein is CASGLYRPLNTGELFF.

V gene TRBV20-1 combines with J gene TRBJ1-2; the match to TRBD1 covers 7 bases. V lost 6 bases to trimming and J lost 5 bases; unmatched junction nucleotides: 18. Germline lookup yields CDR1 DFQATT and CDR2 SNEGSKA (reference sequence). This CDR3 is 16 amino acids long. CDR3: CSAIGVDRDIGYGYTF. The CDR3 region has the DNA TGCAGTGCCATAGGGGTAGACAGGGATATTGGGTATGGCTACACCTTC.

The sample holds a few counts of this clonotype. J is TRBJ2-7 and V is TRBV30; D possibly uses TRBD1 or TRBD2 (5 bases each). The CDR3 sequence is 12 residues long. Germline CDR1 GTSNPN, CDR2 SVGIG (reference sequence). Trimming shortened V by 0 bases and J by 9 bases, and 12 bases separated the two germline ends. The CDR3 here is CAWSVNERGQYF. DNA for the CDR3: TGTGCCTGGAGTGTAAACGAGAGGGGGCAGTACTTC.

DNA of the CDR3: TGTGCCAGCAGCTTAGACGCCAGGGAGGGAGGCTACACCTTC. Translation: CASSLDAREGGYTF. The chain combines TRBV7-9 with TRBJ1-2; weak D call: TRBD1 (5 bases). The V end lost 1 base, the J end lost 8 bases, and 14 bases lay between the germline ends. Germline V gene lookup returns CDR1 SEHNR and CDR2 FQNEAQ (reference sequence). This CDR3 region has 14 residues.

This clonotype was seen more than once but under ten times. The chain recombines TRBV28 with TRBJ2-3; 7 bases are a match to TRBD2. The V and J ends lost 8 bases and 0 bases, in that order; junction bases with no gene match: 5. CDR3 length equals 14 residues. Germline V gene lookup returns CDR1 MDHEN and CDR2 SYDVKM. The CDR3 region has the DNA TGTGCCAGCCTAGAGGGAGGGAGCACAGATACGCAGTATTTT. This translates into CASLEGGSTDTQYF.

This clonotype has just a few counts. V is TRBV20-1 and J is TRBJ1-3, with unresolved D. The length of the CDR3 is 17 residues. Germline V gene sequence: CDR1 DFQATT, CDR2 SNEGSKA (reference sequence). V lost 3 bases, J lost 0 bases, and 18 bases lay in between. Written as DNA, the CDR3 is TGCAGTGCTAGTTTCATCGGACCGATGACCTCTGGAAACACCATATATTTT. This codes for CSASFIGPMTSGNTIYF.

The chain has TRBV18 and TRBJ1-2, with D uncertain. The CDR3 spans 12 residues. The ends were cut back, 0 bases at V and 5 bases at J, with 4 bases in the middle. Germline V gene data show CDR1 as KGHSH and CDR2 as LQKENI. CDR3 amino acids: CASSPPGYGYTF. In DNA form, the CDR3 reads TGTGCCAGCTCACCACCAGGATATGGCTACACCTTC.

This clonotype came up once. CDR3 in amino acids: CASSDGGQETQYF. In DNA, the CDR3 is TGCGCCAGCAGTGATGGGGGACAAGAGACCCAGTACTTC. The chain links TRBV10-1 to TRBJ2-5; D assignment may be TRBD1 or TRBD2 (5 bases each). The V end lost 3 bases, the J end lost 2 bases, and 7 bases lay between the germline ends. CDR1 WNHNN and CDR2 SYGVQD come from the germline V gene (reference sequence). This CDR3 region has 13 residues.

This chain joins TRBV20-1 and TRBJ2-3, with 7 bases that match TRBD2. Germline V gives CDR1 DFQATT, CDR2 SNEGSKA (reference sequence). The CDR3 totals 14 residues. The J segment lost 0 bases and the V segment lost 5 bases, leaving 5 bases of the junction unmatched. The CDR3 DNA reads as TGCAGTGCTCTCAGCGGGGTTAGCACAGATACGCAGTATTTT. It yields the protein CSALSGVSTDTQYF.

This clonotype was counted a single time. The chain carries TRBV7-9 and TRBJ1-2; tentatively, D is TRBD1 (5 bases). Per germline, CDR1 SEHNR and CDR2 FQNEAQ (reference sequence). CDR3 length: 18 amino acids. Trimming took 4 bases from V and 3 from J, leaving 24 bases between them. CDR3 coding DNA: TGTGCCAGCAGCTCCGAATCCCGGCAGGGCGGGTCCTACTATGGCTACACCTTC. This gives the protein CASSSESRQGGSYYGYTF. The whole variable domain, remainder taken from reference TRBV7-9 and TRBJ1-2, is DTGVSQNPRHKITKRGQNVTFRCDPISEHNRLYWYRQTLGQGPEFLTYFQNEAQLEKSRLLSDRFSAERPKGSFSTLEIQRTEQGDSAMYLCASSSESRQGGSYYGYTFGSGTRLTVV.